This T cell receptor (beta chain) was captured in a study of ipilimumab plus nivolumab after autologous stem cell transplantation. Study-wide background: Patients received a median of roughly 5 ipilimumab and roughly 8 nivolumab doses.

Checkpoint therapy with ipilimumab 1 mg/kg began 14 to 28 days after transplant. Patients received nivolumab 3 mg/kg at weeks 1, 4, 7, 10, then fortnightly to week 26. The J segment lost 12 bases and the V segment lost 4 bases, leaving 20 bases of the junction unmatched. The CDR3 has 19 residues. CDR1 is MNHNS, CDR2 SASEGT, per germline. Study outcomes and limitations: The authors say TCR, Treg and microbiome findings warrant further study.

TCRdb's table, derived via immunoSEQ multiplex PCR, lists solely in-frame clones and lacks some. The table records more than 12,000 clones, about four fifths of them present only once. A word on this clone: Its specificity is not known.

This sequence was found in a male donor with primary mediastinal lymphoma. The chain uses TRBV6-1 and TRBJ2-1; 14 bases align to TRBD2. This sample comprised PBMCs, obtained in a trial of ipilimumab plus nivolumab as post-transplant consolidation. CDR3 DNA: TGTGCCAGCAGTGGTGACAGGAAAGGGGGACTAGCGGGAGAAAGAGCGCAGTTCTTC. It codes for CASSGDRKGGLAGERAQFF.